This entry lists 6 T cell receptor beta chains sequenced from one sample in a study of blood T cell repertoires in COVID-19. Sequencing used immunoSEQ multiplex PCR; TCRdb keeps in-frame clones, though not all of them. The sample records around 70,000 clones, about four fifths being singletons. Sequencing input: peripheral blood. The origin of the receptors is a man in his 70s who had recovered from COVID-19.

The J gene is TRBJ1-5, the V gene TRBV6-2 or TRBV6-3, with D maybe TRBD1 (6 bases). V gave up 5 bases and J gave up 14 bases, with 16 bases separating them. CDR1 and CDR2 from the germline V gene are MNHEY and SVGEGT. The CDR3 is 12 amino acids. In DNA form, the CDR3 reads TGTGCCAGCAGTATCCAGGGACACACGGAGCATTTT. It translates to CASSIQGHTEHF.

This sequence joins TRBV1 and TRBJ1-1; no DNA check was done on the table's D call, TRBD1. TRBV1 is tagged as a pseudogene. The CDR3 loop spans 18 amino acids. The CDR3 is CTSSLIIRDRGLNTEAFF. The CDR3, as DNA: TGCACCAGCAGCCTCATCATCCGGGACAGGGGGTTAAACACTGAAGCTTTCTTT.

This clone was counted between two and nine times. The V gene is TRBV7-2, the J gene TRBJ2-7; no clear D. The CDR3 runs 14 residues. The germline V and J ends were trimmed by 1 base and 3 bases, with 10 bases remaining between them. The germline gives CDR1 SGHTA, CDR2 FQGNSA. This CDR3 is CASSLGKRIYEQYF. Here the CDR3 DNA reads TGTGCCAGCAGCTTAGGAAAGAGAATCTACGAGCAGTACTTC.

This chain links TRBV5-1 with TRBJ1-5; D call uncertain. The ends were cut back, 0 bases at V and 7 bases at J, with 8 bases in the middle. The CDR3 totals 13 residues. CDR1 is SGHRS, CDR2 YFSETQ, per germline. The CDR3 protein is CASSLGSTQPQHF. DNA for the CDR3: TGCGCCAGCAGCTTGGGCAGTACCCAGCCCCAGCATTTT.

The chain combines TRBV29-1 with TRBJ2-7; TRBD1 matches 8 bases. The CDR3 is 12 residues long. Germline CDR1 reads SQVTM; CDR2 reads ANQGSEA. V gave up 8 bases and J gave up 5 bases; unmatched junction bases: 8. CDR3: CSTGQGANEQYF. As DNA, the CDR3 is TGCAGCACAGGACAGGGCGCCAACGAGCAGTACTTC.

This clone was counted a few times. This chain links TRBV2 with TRBJ2-2; perhaps TRBD1 as D (5 bases). V dropped 3 bases and J dropped 1 base, with 6 bases sitting between them. The germline V gene encodes CDR1 SNHLY and CDR2 FYNNEI. This CDR3 comprises 14 residues. CDR3 in DNA: TGTGCCAGCAGTGAGGGGCAGAACACCGGGGAGCTGTTTTTT. Translating it yields CASSEGQNTGELFF.